A selection of T cell receptor beta chains follows, all from one sample in a study of cytomegalovirus exposure and HLA in healthy donors. The table came from immunoSEQ multiplex PCR; TCRdb's copy has only in-frame clones and leaves some out. The data show 150,000 or so clones, and the top ten clones hold around 1.4%. Source material: PBMCs. Receptors originate from a woman aged 55-69 years in good health and CMV-seronegative. Each CDR3 is given with its conserved first and last residue. D genes are given only for firm matches.

J gene: TRBJ1-2
CDR3 length: 18
D gene: TRBD1
V gene: TRBV5-1
CDR3 protein: CASSFRTPGQGAAYGYTF
CDR3 DNA: TGCGCCAGCAGCTTCCGAACCCCGGGACAGGGTGCCGCCTATGGCTACACCTTC

J gene: TRBJ1-1
CDR3 length: 15
D gene: -
V gene: TRBV9
CDR3 protein: CASSVVEEGWTEAFF
CDR3 DNA: TGTGCCAGCAGCGTAGTGGAGGAGGGATGGACTGAAGCTTTCTTT

J gene: TRBJ2-7
CDR3 length: 12
D gene: TRBD1
V gene: TRBV29-1
CDR3 protein: CSVTGQSFEQYF
CDR3 DNA: TGCAGCGTCACGGGACAGTCATTCGAGCAGTACTTC

J gene: TRBJ2-7
CDR3 length: 14
D gene: TRBD1
V gene: TRBV11-2
CDR3 protein: CASSMGDRPYEQYF
CDR3 DNA: TGTGCCAGCAGCATGGGGGACAGACCCTACGAGCAGTACTTC

J gene: TRBJ1-5
CDR3 length: 14
D gene: -
V gene: TRBV5-1
CDR3 protein: CASSLEAGDQPQHF
CDR3 DNA: TGCGCCAGCAGCTTGGAGGCAGGGGATCAGCCCCAGCATTTT

J gene: TRBJ2-1
CDR3 length: 16
D gene: -
V gene: TRBV11-2
CDR3 protein: CASSFPRGGVYNEQFF
CDR3 DNA: TGTGCCAGCAGCTTTCCTAGGGGGGGGGTCTACAATGAGCAGTTCTTC

J gene: TRBJ1-4
CDR3 length: 19
D gene: TRBD1
V gene: TRBV4-3
CDR3 protein: CASSQGTGGAFRANEKLFF
CDR3 DNA: TGCGCCAGCAGCCAGGGGACAGGGGGCGCTTTTAGAGCTAATGAAAAACTGTTTTTT

J gene: TRBJ2-1
CDR3 length: 14
D gene: -
V gene: TRBV27
CDR3 protein: CASSPDTSYNEQFF
CDR3 DNA: TGTGCCAGCAGTCCTGACACCTCCTACAATGAGCAGTTCTTC

J gene: TRBJ1-4
CDR3 length: 14
D gene: -
V gene: TRBV7-9
CDR3 protein: CASSSLTGGEKLFF
CDR3 DNA: TGTGCCAGCAGTTCTCTCACCGGAGGTGAAAAACTGTTTTTT

J gene: TRBJ1-4
CDR3 length: 15
D gene: -
V gene: TRBV4-3
CDR3 protein: CASSQDPGINEKLFF
CDR3 DNA: TGCGCCAGCAGCCAAGACCCAGGGATTAATGAAAAACTGTTTTTT

J gene: TRBJ2-3
CDR3 length: 13
D gene: TRBD2
V gene: TRBV19
CDR3 protein: CASTQTIAGAKYF
CDR3 DNA: TGTGCCAGTACCCAGACCATAGCGGGAGCAAAGTATTTT

J gene: TRBJ1-4
CDR3 length: 17
D gene: TRBD1
V gene: TRBV5-1
CDR3 protein: CASSSTPGQQTNEKLFF
CDR3 DNA: TGCGCCAGCAGCTCAACACCGGGACAGCAGACTAATGAAAAACTGTTTTTT

J gene: TRBJ2-1
CDR3 length: 14
D gene: TRBD2
V gene: TRBV6-5
CDR3 protein: CASSARGSNGEQFF
CDR3 DNA: TGTGCCAGCAGTGCGCGGGGGAGTAACGGTGAGCAGTTCTTC

J gene: TRBJ1-2
CDR3 length: 11
D gene: -
V gene: TRBV6-5
CDR3 protein: CASRAGYGYTF
CDR3 DNA: TGTGCCAGCAGAGCAGGGTACGGCTACACCTTC

J gene: TRBJ2-5
CDR3 length: 14
D gene: -
V gene: TRBV5-1
CDR3 protein: CASSLWQSQETQYF
CDR3 DNA: TGCGCCAGCAGCTTGTGGCAGTCCCAAGAGACCCAGTACTTC

J gene: TRBJ2-7
CDR3 length: 15
D gene: -
V gene: TRBV9
CDR3 protein: CASSVDDSWSYEQYF
CDR3 DNA: TGTGCCAGCAGCGTAGATGACAGCTGGTCCTACGAGCAGTACTTC

J gene: TRBJ1-4
CDR3 length: 18
D gene: -
V gene: TRBV7-9
CDR3 protein: CASSSPGQGASGGEKLFF
CDR3 DNA: TGTGCCAGCAGCTCTCCCGGCCAGGGAGCCTCGGGGGGTGAAAAACTGTTTTTT

J gene: TRBJ2-3
CDR3 length: 16
D gene: TRBD2
V gene: TRBV2
CDR3 protein: CASAGGRGPGQDTQYF
CDR3 DNA: TGTGCCAGCGCGGGAGGTCGGGGTCCCGGACAAGATACGCAGTATTTT

J gene: TRBJ2-7
CDR3 length: 13
D gene: TRBD2
V gene: TRBV5-5
CDR3 protein: CASSTGLAIEQYF
CDR3 DNA: TGTGCCAGCAGTACGGGACTAGCGATCGAGCAGTACTTC

J gene: TRBJ2-7
CDR3 length: 11
D gene: -
V gene: TRBV6-5
CDR3 protein: CASSTIYEQYF
CDR3 DNA: TGTGCCAGCAGTACTATCTACGAGCAGTACTTC

J gene: TRBJ1-1
CDR3 length: 15
D gene: -
V gene: TRBV5-6
CDR3 protein: CASSLASAGGTEAFF
CDR3 DNA: TGTGCCAGCAGCTTGGCAAGTGCGGGTGGCACTGAAGCTTTCTTT

J gene: TRBJ1-3
CDR3 length: 15
D gene: -
V gene: TRBV5-1
CDR3 protein: CASSLLGVDGNTIYF
CDR3 DNA: TGCGCCAGCAGCTTGCTCGGGGTCGATGGAAACACCATATATTTT